The 18 T cell receptor beta chains given below trace back to one sample, sequenced in a study of OX40 agonist ivuxolimab in advanced cancers. Libraries were prepared by immunoSEQ multiplex PCR; TCRdb keeps only in-frame clonotypes and omits some of them. Of roughly 70,000 clones in the sample, 65% to 90% were seen once. The sequencing here drew on CD4+ or CD8+ T cells sorted from blood, taken in a trial of the OX40 agonist ivuxolimab. These receptors all stem from an adult with an advanced solid tumor such as melanoma, head and neck, liver or kidney cancer.

This sequence joins TRBV30 and TRBJ2-7; the match to TRBD2 covers 11 bases. V lost 5 bases, J lost 0 bases, and 3 bases stayed unmatched. The CDR3 consists of 14 residues. Per the germline V gene, CDR1 is GTSNPN and CDR2 is SVGIG (reference sequence). CDR3 loop: CAWGTSGLSYEQYF. The CDR3 nucleotides read TGTGCCTGGGGGACTAGCGGCCTCTCCTACGAGCAGTACTTC.

The rearrangement links TRBV7-8 to TRBJ2-7, with TRBD1 matching over 7 bases. J was trimmed by 8 bases and V by 8 bases; bases with no gene match: 15. The CDR3 spans 14 residues. The germline V gene encodes CDR1 SGHVS and CDR2 FQNEAQ. The CDR3 loop reads CASRLRDSYSKQYF. In DNA, the CDR3 is TGTGCCAGCCGTCTCCGGGACAGCTACTCTAAGCAGTACTTC.

This chain connects TRBV7-9 to TRBJ2-7; TRBD1 matches 10 bases. This CDR3 is built from 14 residues. V trimming: 5 bases; J trimming: 5 bases; junction bases outside the gene matches: 6. The germline V gene encodes CDR1 SEHNR and CDR2 FQNEAQ (reference sequence). DNA for the CDR3: TGTGCCAGCAGCCCACGTGGGACAGGGGACGAGCAGTACTTC. Its protein product is CASSPRGTGDEQYF.

The gene calls are TRBV11-3 and TRBJ2-3; TRBD2 agrees at 11 bases. Per germline, CDR1 SGHNT and CDR2 YENEEA. This CDR3 has 16 amino acids. The ends lost 5 bases at V and 3 bases at J; junction bases unmatched: 7. CDR3 nucleotide sequence: TGTGCCAGCAGCCTCTTCGGGACTAGCGGAACAGATACGCAGTATTTT. Its protein is CASSLFGTSGTDTQYF.

CDR3 sequence reads: CASSVNSGSGYNEQFF. DNA of the CDR3: TGCGCCAGCAGTGTCAACAGCGGGAGCGGTTACAATGAGCAGTTCTTC. The chain is built from TRBV10-2 and TRBJ2-1, with 8 bases matching TRBD2. The V segment lost 4 bases and the J segment 4 bases; nucleotides outside the gene matches: 9. In germline, CDR1 is WSHSY, CDR2 SAAADI. The CDR3 is 16 amino acids.

V is TRBV2 and J is TRBJ2-7; no clear D. V gave up 8 bases and J gave up 3 bases, with 11 bases separating them. CDR3 length equals 12 residues. The germline V gene has CDR1 SNHLY and CDR2 FYNNEI. CDR3: CASQGSLYEQYF. Written as DNA, the CDR3 is TGTGCCAGCCAAGGATCGCTCTACGAGCAGTACTTC.

V is TRBV5-1 and J is TRBJ1-6, with D possibly matching TRBD1 (5 bases). The CDR3 is 14 amino acids. V was clipped by 0 bases and J by 8 bases, with 9 bases between them. Germline values: CDR1 SGHRS, CDR2 YFSETQ. The CDR3 loop is CASSLGGRDSPLHF. CDR3 coding DNA: TGCGCCAGCAGCTTGGGGGGCCGGGATTCACCCCTCCACTTT.

The chain employs TRBV29-1 and TRBJ2-5; 9 bases agree with TRBD2. This CDR3 is built from 15 residues. Germline V gives CDR1 SQVTM, CDR2 ANQGSEA. V trimming: 7 bases; J trimming: 0 bases; junction bases outside the gene matches: 9. The chain's CDR3 is CSASSAGGYQETQYF. Written as DNA, the CDR3 is TGCAGCGCATCATCGGCGGGAGGGTACCAAGAGACCCAGTACTTC.

The chain uses TRBV7-9 and TRBJ1-2; 8 nucleotides agree with TRBD1. Germline CDR1 and CDR2: SEHNR and FQNEAQ (reference sequence). J gave up 9 bases and V 3 bases, and 9 bases lay outside the gene matches. This CDR3 contains 14 residues. The CDR3 protein is CASSLGGTGTSYTF. CDR3 nucleotides: TGTGCCAGCAGCTTGGGGGGGACAGGAACAAGCTACACCTTC.

This chain joins TRBV9 and TRBJ2-3; 14 nucleotides match TRBD2. Germline lookup yields CDR1 SGDLS and CDR2 YYNGEE. CDR3 size: 17 residues. V was pared by 2 bases and J by 0 bases, with 2 bases of the junction left unmatched. CDR3 nucleotides: TGTGCCAGCAGCGTCGGACTAGCGGGGGGAAGCACAGATACGCAGTATTTT. Protein product: CASSVGLAGGSTDTQYF.

In its sample, this clone was seen once. The rearrangement joins TRBV9 to TRBJ1-2; 7 positions match TRBD1. From germline, CDR1 is SGDLS and CDR2 YYNGEE. V lost 0 bases to trimming and J lost 7 bases; unmatched junction nucleotides: 9. This CDR3 region has 15 residues. CDR3 DNA sequence: TGTGCCAGCAGCGTAGACGGGACAGCTTCGGTTGGCTACACCTTC. Protein product: CASSVDGTASVGYTF.

The genes are TRBV12-2 and TRBJ1-1; the DNA was not compared with TRBD1, the D call given in the table. TRBV12-2 represents a pseudogene. The CDR3 has 16 residues. CDR3 residues: CASRLDSCRAETEAFF. The DNA of the CDR3 is TGTGCAAGTCGCTTAGATAGTTGCAGGGCGGAGACTGAAGCTTTCTTT.

The J gene is TRBJ1-4, the V gene TRBV9; a weak D match, TRBD1 (6 bases). There are 15 residues in the CDR3. V lost 3 bases to trimming and J lost 5 bases, with 14 bases between them. The germline CDR1 and CDR2 sequences are SGDLS and YYNGEE. The CDR3 DNA follows: TGTGCCAGCAGCGGGTCCCGGGACAAAAATGAAAAACTGTTTTTT. This encodes CASSGSRDKNEKLFF.

This chain uses TRBV7-2 with TRBJ1-1; D ambiguous. With 1 base removed from V and 1 base from J, the gap between germline ends came to 7 bases. The CDR3 contains 14 residues. Germline CDR1 is SGHTA and CDR2 is FQGNSA. The chain's CDR3 is CASSLVRENTEAFF. The CDR3 nucleotides read TGTGCCAGCAGCTTAGTTAGGGAGAACACTGAAGCTTTCTTT.

The chain carries TRBV11-2 and TRBJ2-7; TRBD2 might be the D (5 bases). The V end was cut by 1 base, the J end by 2 bases, with 9 bases between. Germline V CDR1 and CDR2: SGHAT, FQNNGV. CDR3 length: 14 amino acids. The CDR3 DNA reads TGTGCCAGCAGCTTAGCCCCGCGGGCCTACGAGCAGTACTTC. This translates into CASSLAPRAYEQYF. The variable domain in full, with the rest retrieved from reference TRBV11-2 and TRBJ2-7, is EAGVAQSPRYKIIEKRQSVAFWCNPISGHATLYWYQQILGQGPKLLIQFQNNGVVDDSQLPKDRFSAERLKGVDSTLKIQPAKLEDSAVYLCASSLAPRAYEQYFGPGTRLTVT.

This sequence joins TRBV11-3 and TRBJ2-3, with 11 bases that match TRBD2. The CDR3 is 16 amino acids. Per germline, CDR1 SGHNT and CDR2 YENEEA. The V gene end was trimmed by 5 bases and the J gene end by 3 bases; junction bases not matched to a gene: 7. The CDR3 spells CASSRRLAGSTDTQYF. As DNA, the CDR3 is TGTGCCAGCAGCCGACGACTAGCGGGAAGTACAGATACGCAGTATTTT.

The chain recombines TRBV25-1 with TRBJ2-7; D is unresolved. The CDR3 is made up of 11 amino acids. The germline gives CDR1 MGHDK, CDR2 SYGVNS. Trimming stripped 1 base from V and 5 bases from J, with 3 bases between. The CDR3: CASSEFDEQYF. DNA of the CDR3: TGTGCCAGCAGTGAATTCGACGAGCAGTACTTC.

The chain joins TRBV6-5 to TRBJ1-2; no firm D call. Trimming left V 4 bases short and J 1 base short, with 13 bases between. CDR1 is MNHEY and CDR2 is SVGAGI in the germline V gene. This CDR3 region has 15 residues. Written as DNA, the CDR3 is TGTGCCAGCAGTTCGCCTGAGGACGGTAACTATGGCTACACCTTC. This translates into CASSSPEDGNYGYTF.